This T cell receptor gamma chain was identified during a study of gammadelta T cells in human blood. TCRdb re-called clones from the RT-PCR reads using CATT. The repertoire includes 500 or so gamma-chain clones, around 5% of them detected once, and under 50% sits in the top ten. Regarding this clone: Its antigen is as yet unknown. TCRdb assigns this DNA the protein of a much larger clone, which departs from its translation at residue 3; this likely reflects a read error, and the protein shown comes from translating the DNA.

The CDR3 consists of 13 residues. The study, taken as a whole, reports: Microbial exposure reportedly appeared to drive polyclonal expansion of innate gamma-delta T cells right after birth.

Specimen: Vgamma9Vdelta2 gamma-delta T cells from fetal blood. The J gene is TRGJP1, the V gene TRGV10. TRGV10 is designated an ORF whose function remains uncertain. The clonotype originates from a human fetus. CDR3 nucleotide sequence: TGTGCTACGTGGGATACCACTGGTTGGTTCAAGATATTT. Protein product: CATWDTTGWFKIF.